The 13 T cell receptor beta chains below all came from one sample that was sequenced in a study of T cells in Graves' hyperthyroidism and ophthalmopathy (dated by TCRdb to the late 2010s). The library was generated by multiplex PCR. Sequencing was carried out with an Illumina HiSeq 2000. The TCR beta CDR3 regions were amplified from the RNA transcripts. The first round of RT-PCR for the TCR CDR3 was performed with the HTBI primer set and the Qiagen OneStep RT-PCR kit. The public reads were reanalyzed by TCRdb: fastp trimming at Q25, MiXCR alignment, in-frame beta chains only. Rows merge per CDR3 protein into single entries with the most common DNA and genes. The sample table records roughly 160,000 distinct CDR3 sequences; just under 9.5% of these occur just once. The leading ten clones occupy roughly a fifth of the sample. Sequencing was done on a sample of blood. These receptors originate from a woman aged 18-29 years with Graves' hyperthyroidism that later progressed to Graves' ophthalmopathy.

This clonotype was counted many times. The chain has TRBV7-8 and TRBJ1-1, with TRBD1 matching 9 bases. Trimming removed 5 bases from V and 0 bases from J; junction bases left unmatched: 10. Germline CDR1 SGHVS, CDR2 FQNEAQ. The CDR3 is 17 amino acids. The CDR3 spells CASSRDREGLLNTEAFF. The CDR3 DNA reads TGTGCCAGCAGCCGGGACAGGGAAGGCCTCTTGAACACTGAAGCTTTCTTT.

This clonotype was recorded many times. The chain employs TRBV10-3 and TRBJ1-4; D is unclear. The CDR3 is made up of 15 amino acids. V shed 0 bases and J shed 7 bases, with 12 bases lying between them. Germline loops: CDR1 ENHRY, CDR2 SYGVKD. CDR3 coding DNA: TGTGCCATCAGTGAGTCTGAGGGTAATGTTGAAAAACTGTTTTTT. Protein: CAISESEGNVEKLFF.

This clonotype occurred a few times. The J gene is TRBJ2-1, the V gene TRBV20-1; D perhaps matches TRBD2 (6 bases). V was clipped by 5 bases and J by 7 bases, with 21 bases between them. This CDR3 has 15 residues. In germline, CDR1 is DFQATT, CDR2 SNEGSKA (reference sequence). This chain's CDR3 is CSAPEPSGSGNEQFF. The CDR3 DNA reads TGCAGTGCTCCAGAACCCAGCGGGTCGGGAAATGAGCAGTTCTTC.

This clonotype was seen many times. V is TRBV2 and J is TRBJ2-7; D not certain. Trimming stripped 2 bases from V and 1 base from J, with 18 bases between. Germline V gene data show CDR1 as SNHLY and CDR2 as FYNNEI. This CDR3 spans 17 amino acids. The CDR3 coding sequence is TGTGCCAGCAGTGAACCTGGGGTTTTGGGTGGATCCTACGAGCAGTACTTC. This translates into CASSEPGVLGGSYEQYF.

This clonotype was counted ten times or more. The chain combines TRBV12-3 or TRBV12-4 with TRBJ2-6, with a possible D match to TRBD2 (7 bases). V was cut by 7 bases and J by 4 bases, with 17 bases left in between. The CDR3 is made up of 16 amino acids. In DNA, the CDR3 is TGTGCCAGCACCAACAGGGAGGGGATCGGGGCCAACGTCCTGACTTTC. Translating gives CASTNREGIGANVLTF.

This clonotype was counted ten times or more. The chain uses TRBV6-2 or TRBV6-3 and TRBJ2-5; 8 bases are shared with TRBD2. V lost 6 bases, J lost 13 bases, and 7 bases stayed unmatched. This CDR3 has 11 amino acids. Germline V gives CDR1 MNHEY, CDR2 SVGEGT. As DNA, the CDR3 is TGTGCCAGCAGCACCGGGGGGGGTCCGTACTTC. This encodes CASSTGGGPYF.

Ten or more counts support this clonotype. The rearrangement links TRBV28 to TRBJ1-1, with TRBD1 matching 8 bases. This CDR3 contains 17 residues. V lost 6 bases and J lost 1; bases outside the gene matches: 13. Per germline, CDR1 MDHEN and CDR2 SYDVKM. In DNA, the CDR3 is TGTGCCAGCAGGATGACGGACAGGGATTCGACGAACACTGAAGCTTTCTTT. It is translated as CASRMTDRDSTNTEAFF.

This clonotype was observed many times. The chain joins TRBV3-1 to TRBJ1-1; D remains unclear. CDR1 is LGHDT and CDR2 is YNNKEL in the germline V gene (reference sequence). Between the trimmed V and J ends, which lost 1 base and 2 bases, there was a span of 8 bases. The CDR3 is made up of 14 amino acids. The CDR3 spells CASSQGSGNTEAFF. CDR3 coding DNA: TGTGCCAGCAGCCAAGGTTCTGGAAACACTGAAGCTTTCTTT.

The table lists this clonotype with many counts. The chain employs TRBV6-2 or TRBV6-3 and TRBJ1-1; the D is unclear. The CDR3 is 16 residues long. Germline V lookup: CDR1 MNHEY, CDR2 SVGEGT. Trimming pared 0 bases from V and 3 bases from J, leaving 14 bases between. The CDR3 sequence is CASSYSWANGDTEAFF. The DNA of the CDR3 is TGTGCCAGCAGTTACTCATGGGCAAACGGGGACACTGAAGCTTTCTTT.

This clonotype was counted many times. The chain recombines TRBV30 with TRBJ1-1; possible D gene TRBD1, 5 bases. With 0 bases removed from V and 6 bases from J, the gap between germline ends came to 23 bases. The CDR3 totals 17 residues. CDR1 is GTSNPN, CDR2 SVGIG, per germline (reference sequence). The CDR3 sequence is CAWSVSLRDGGFPEAFF. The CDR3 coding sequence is TGTGCCTGGAGTGTCTCACTCCGGGACGGAGGATTCCCTGAAGCTTTCTTT.

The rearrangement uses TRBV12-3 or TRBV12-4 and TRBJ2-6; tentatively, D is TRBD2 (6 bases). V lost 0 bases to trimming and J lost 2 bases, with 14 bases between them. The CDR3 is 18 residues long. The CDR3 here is CASSLAPSGGPGANVLTF. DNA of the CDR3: TGTGCCAGCAGTTTAGCCCCATCAGGAGGGCCTGGGGCCAACGTCCTGACTTTC.

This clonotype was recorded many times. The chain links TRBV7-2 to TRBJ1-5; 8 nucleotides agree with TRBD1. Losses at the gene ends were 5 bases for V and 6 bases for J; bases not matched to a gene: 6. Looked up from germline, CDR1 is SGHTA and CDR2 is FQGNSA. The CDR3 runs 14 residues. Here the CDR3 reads CASSPTGGPQPQHF. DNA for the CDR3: TGTGCCAGCAGCCCAACAGGGGGTCCTCAGCCCCAGCATTTT.

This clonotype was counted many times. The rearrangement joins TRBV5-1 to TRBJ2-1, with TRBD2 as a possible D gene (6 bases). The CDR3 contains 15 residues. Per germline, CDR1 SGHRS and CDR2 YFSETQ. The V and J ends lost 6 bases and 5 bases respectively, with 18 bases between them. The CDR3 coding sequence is TGCGCCAGCACTGATATCCGGGGGAACCACAATGAGCAGTTCTTC. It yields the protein CASTDIRGNHNEQFF.